The 20 T cell receptor beta chains presented below share a single source sample, sequenced in a study of T cells in Graves' hyperthyroidism and ophthalmopathy (dated by TCRdb to between 2018 and 2020). Libraries were built with multiplex PCR. Instrument on record: Illumina HiSeq 2000. Amplification of TCR beta CDR3 regions was carried out from RNA transcripts. For the first round of RT-PCR on the TCR CDR3, the HTBI primer set was used together with the Qiagen OneStep RT-PCR kit. TCRdb itself trimmed the public reads at Q25 with fastp, ran MiXCR and retained productive beta chains. Each CDR3 protein appears once, grouped with its most common genes and DNA. The sample records approximately 600,000 distinct CDR3 sequences, more than 11% of which are singletons. The ten largest make up 5.8% of the sample. Sequences were obtained from blood. Receptors originate from a woman aged 25 to 45 with Graves' hyperthyroidism that later progressed to Graves' ophthalmopathy.

This clonotype came up many times. This sequence joins TRBV12-3 or TRBV12-4 and TRBJ2-4, with D maybe TRBD1 (5 bases). V lost 6 bases to trimming and J lost 12 bases, with 12 bases between them. This CDR3 region has 11 residues. CDR3 DNA: TGTGCCAGCAGACTTGACAGATCTCAGTACTTC. Its protein product is CASRLDRSQYF.

The table lists this clonotype with a few counts. The chain joins TRBV7-2 to TRBJ2-5; 8 positions match TRBD2. The ends lost 7 bases at V and 3 bases at J; junction bases unmatched: 4. Germline loops: CDR1 SGHTA, CDR2 FQGNSA. This CDR3 is built from 13 residues. CDR3 DNA sequence: TGTGCCAGCAATATGGGACTAGAAGAGACCCAGTACTTC. This gives the protein CASNMGLEETQYF. Complete variable domain (other parts from reference TRBV7-2 and TRBJ2-5): GAGVSQSPSNKVTEKGKDVELRCDPISGHTALYWYRQSLGQGLEFLIYFQGNSAPDKSGLPSDRFSAERTGGSVSTLTIQRTQQEDSAVYLCASNMGLEETQYFGPGTRLLVL.

The CDR3 is CASSLGGRSDTQYF. Here the CDR3 DNA reads TGTGCCAGCAGCTTAGGCGGGAGATCAGATACGCAGTATTTT. V gene TRBV7-3 combines with J gene TRBJ2-3; 7 bases align to TRBD2. Trimming took 2 bases from V and 4 from J; bases not matched to a gene: 3. The V gene's germline CDR1 is SGHTA and CDR2 FQGTGA. The CDR3 loop spans 14 amino acids.

This clonotype was seen only a few times. The chain is built from TRBV20-1 and TRBJ2-6; D remains unclear. Between the trimmed V and J ends, which lost 6 bases and 1 base, there was a span of 19 bases. The CDR3 consists of 17 residues. Looked up from germline, CDR1 is DFQATT and CDR2 is SNEGSKA (reference sequence). The CDR3 DNA reads as TGCAGTGCCGCCCCGAGAGGATTTGGGTCTGGGGCCAACGTCCTGACTTTC. Protein sequence: CSAAPRGFGSGANVLTF.

This clonotype was counted many times. The chain is built from TRBV28 and TRBJ1-1, with D unresolved. The V and J ends lost 3 bases and 8 bases respectively, with 10 bases between them. The CDR3 contains 12 residues. The V gene's germline CDR1 is MDHEN and CDR2 SYDVKM. This CDR3 reads CASSLDRREAFF. The CDR3 DNA sequence: TGTGCCAGCAGTTTGGACCGTCGGGAAGCTTTCTTT.

This clonotype was counted a few times. A read error may be the cause here, since a much bigger clone is one base away. J is TRBJ1-6 and V is TRBV28; 7 bases are a match to TRBD1. Trimming cost V 2 bases and J 8 bases; bases outside gene matches: 9. Germline CDR1 MDHEN, CDR2 SYDVKM. This CDR3 comprises 16 residues. The CDR3 here is CASSLPAGGTYSPLHF. In DNA, the CDR3 is TGTGCCAGCAGTTTACCGGCAGGGGGGACATATTCACCCCTCCACTTT.

There are many counts of this clonotype. This chain uses TRBV7-9 with TRBJ2-7, with D possibly TRBD2 on 5 matching bases. There are 16 residues in the CDR3. V dropped 4 bases and J dropped 4 bases, with 20 bases sitting between them. Per germline, CDR1 SEHNR and CDR2 FQNEAQ (reference sequence). The CDR3: CASSSTKMDSHYEQYF. The CDR3, as DNA: TGTGCCAGCAGCTCAACAAAGATGGACTCTCATTACGAGCAGTACTTC. The full variable domain, its missing parts supplied by reference TRBV7-9 and TRBJ2-7, is DTGVSQNPRHKITKRGQNVTFRCDPISEHNRLYWYRQTLGQGPEFLTYFQNEAQLEKSRLLSDRFSAERPKGSFSTLEIQRTEQGDSAMYLCASSSTKMDSHYEQYFGPGTRLTVT.

Many counts were recorded for this clonotype. The chain employs TRBV12-3 or TRBV12-4 and TRBJ2-3; D unresolved. V lost 6 bases and J lost 2, with 6 bases in between. CDR3 length: 12 residues. CDR3 coding DNA: TGTGCCAGCAGCGATATCACAGATACGCAGTATTTT. It specifies CASSDITDTQYF.

Details on this clonotype: A junction boundary mismatches the germline segment, possibly from a read error. The chain couples TRBV30 to TRBJ1-4; tentatively, D is TRBD1 (5 bases). The CDR3 runs to 13 residues. CDR1 and CDR2 (germline): GTSNPN, SVGIG (reference sequence). The DNA for the CDR3 is TGTGCCTGGAGTACAGGTCCGAATGAAAAACTGCCTTTT. Its translation: CAWSTGPNEKLPF.

This clonotype was counted ten times or more. The rearrangement joins TRBV20-1 to TRBJ2-2, with D perhaps matching TRBD1 (5 bases). CDR1 is DFQATT and CDR2 is SNEGSKA in the germline V gene (reference sequence). This CDR3 region has 15 residues. The V and J ends lost 0 bases and 4 bases respectively, with 12 bases between them. In DNA, the CDR3 is TGCAGTGCTAGAGATTTGGATAGGGGCACCGGGGAGCTGTTTTTT. The encoded protein is CSARDLDRGTGELFF.

This clonotype was recorded many times. This chain uses TRBV12-3 or TRBV12-4 with TRBJ1-2, with D hard to call. This CDR3 comprises 15 residues. V lost 3 bases and J lost 5, with 16 bases in between. The CDR3 DNA reads TGTGCCAGCAGTTTGGAGGTCACGTTCGGGTATGGCTACACCTTC. Protein: CASSLEVTFGYGYTF.

This chain uses TRBV30 with TRBJ1-5, with TRBD1 identical over 7 bases. The J segment lost 0 bases and the V segment lost 7 bases, leaving 12 bases of the junction unmatched. CDR1 and CDR2 from the germline V gene are GTSNPN and SVGIG (reference sequence). The CDR3 consists of 16 residues. Here the CDR3 DNA reads TGTGCCTCGACTGCTCTACAGGGGTCTAGCAATCAGCCCCAGCATTTT. Translated, it gives CASTALQGSSNQPQHF.

This chain uses TRBV10-3 with TRBJ2-1; the match to TRBD1 covers 7 bases. Per the germline V gene, CDR1 is ENHRY and CDR2 is SYGVKD. The CDR3 is 13 amino acids. V lost 4 bases to trimming and J lost 4 bases; unmatched junction nucleotides: 1. In DNA form, the CDR3 reads TGTGCCATCAGTGGGGGACAGTACAATGAGCAGTTCTTC. This encodes CAISGGQYNEQFF.

This clonotype was recorded only once. Just one base apart from a much larger clone, this may be a read error. The chain uses TRBV3-1 and TRBJ1-6; D remains unclear. The V end was cut by 8 bases, the J end by 10 bases, with 15 bases between. The CDR3 sequence is 13 residues long. Germline V gives CDR1 LGHDT, CDR2 YNNKEL (reference sequence). The CDR3 sequence is CASGLAARSPLHF. The DNA of the CDR3 is TGTGCCAGCGGCCTCGCGGCGAGGTCACCCCTCCACTTT.

V usage is TRBV7-9 and J usage is TRBJ2-5; D is unclear. Looked up from germline, CDR1 is SEHNR and CDR2 is FQNEAQ (reference sequence). The CDR3 is 12 amino acids. Trimming stripped 7 bases from V and 5 bases from J, with 11 bases between. The chain's CDR3 is CASTLPKETQYF. The CDR3 nucleotides are TGTGCCAGCACCCTCCCGAAGGAGACCCAGTACTTC. The whole variable domain, remainder taken from reference TRBV7-9 and TRBJ2-5, is DTGVSQNPRHKITKRGQNVTFRCDPISEHNRLYWYRQTLGQGPEFLTYFQNEAQLEKSRLLSDRFSAERPKGSFSTLEIQRTEQGDSAMYLCASTLPKETQYFGPGTRLLVL.

This chain joins TRBV27 and TRBJ2-7; no reliable D call. This CDR3 spans 13 amino acids. Germline CDR1 MNHEY, CDR2 SMNVEV (reference sequence). Trimming took 4 bases from V and 2 from J, leaving 9 bases between them. The CDR3 loop is CASSSVSPYEQYF. The DNA of the CDR3 is TGTGCCAGCAGTTCGGTCAGCCCCTACGAGCAGTACTTC.

The chain has TRBV19 and TRBJ1-2; D is possibly TRBD1 (6 bases). Germline V gives CDR1 LNHDA, CDR2 SQIVND (reference sequence). This CDR3 region has 15 residues. V was trimmed by 7 bases and J by 0 bases, leaving 15 bases between them. The CDR3 DNA is TGTGCCAGTACCCCAGGGGCGTCTACTAACTATGGCTACACCTTC. This translates into CASTPGASTNYGYTF.

The gene calls are TRBV7-9 and TRBJ2-7; 13 bases fit TRBD2. V gave up 4 bases and J gave up 7 bases; unmatched junction bases: 7. CDR1 and CDR2 (germline): SEHNR, FQNEAQ (reference sequence). The CDR3 length is 15 residues. The CDR3 loop is CASSWIGLAGEEQYF. CDR3 nucleotides: TGTGCCAGCAGCTGGATAGGACTAGCGGGAGAAGAGCAGTACTTC. Together with reference TRBV7-9 and TRBJ2-7, the CDR3 gives the full variable domain: DTGVSQNPRHKITKRGQNVTFRCDPISEHNRLYWYRQTLGQGPEFLTYFQNEAQLEKSRLLSDRFSAERPKGSFSTLEIQRTEQGDSAMYLCASSWIGLAGEEQYFGPGTRLTVT.

The sample holds a few counts of this clonotype. The chain joins TRBV7-2 to TRBJ2-6; D is unclear. Trimming cost V 0 bases and J 0 bases, with 9 bases left between them. The length of the CDR3 is 17 residues. Germline V CDR1 and CDR2: SGHTA, FQGNSA. The CDR3 bases are TGTGCCAGCAGCTTAGCCCCCCTCCTCTCTGGGGCCAACGTCCTGACTTTC. Translating gives CASSLAPLLSGANVLTF. The full variable domain, in which reference TRBV7-2 and TRBJ2-6 provide the parts outside the CDR3, is GAGVSQSPSNKVTEKGKDVELRCDPISGHTALYWYRQSLGQGLEFLIYFQGNSAPDKSGLPSDRFSAERTGGSVSTLTIQRTQQEDSAVYLCASSLAPLLSGANVLTFGAGSRLTVL.

Remarks on this clonotype: A much larger clone is a single base away; this may be a read error. The V gene is TRBV7-6, the J gene TRBJ2-1; 10 bases fit TRBD2. The germline V gene encodes CDR1 SGHVS and CDR2 FNYEAQ. The CDR3 extends over 15 amino acids. CDR3 sequence reads: CASSKVAGGPNGQFF. The CDR3 nucleotides are TGTGCCAGCAGTAAAGTAGCGGGAGGTCCCAATGGGCAGTTCTTC.